Sequencing of this TCR beta chain was carried out in a study of cytomegalovirus exposure and HLA in healthy donors. Study-level findings and limits: In a later analysis, at a false discovery rate of 0.05, over 15,000 TCR beta sequences were associated with HLA alleles. In an earlier analysis, in roughly 580 donors, most V segments appeared productive either ~87% or ~30% of the time.

CDR1 is SGHTA, CDR2 FQGNSA, per germline. V was pared by 1 base and J by 5 bases, with 14 bases between. CDR3 length: 15 amino acids. The study ran its PCR with 60 Vbeta and 13 Jbeta primers. Original methodology: Some 80 million unique TCR beta chains, 8.5 million to 14 million shared, were counted in a later analysis. The protocol was immunoSEQ multiplex PCR, while the TCRdb copy is restricted to in-frame clones and leaves out a portion. V and J calls and clone size come straight from that table; D and trimming were deduced from the DNA. The profile shows approximately 53,000 clones, over 70% of them singletons. As concerns this clone: Its antigen is still unknown.

J is TRBJ1-2 and V is TRBV7-2; no firm D call. This receptor was taken from a man between 25 and 39 years old in good health and CMV-seropositive. Sequenced sample: PBMCs. Here the CDR3 reads CASSLGGRGGYGYTF. The CDR3 region has the DNA TGTGCCAGCAGCTTAGGCGGACGGGGAGGATATGGCTACACCTTC. The entire variable domain, with the rest obtained from reference TRBV7-2 and TRBJ1-2, is as follows: GAGVSQSPSNKVTEKGKDVELRCDPISGHTALYWYRQSLGQGLEFLIYFQGNSAPDKSGLPSDRFSAERTGGSVSTLTIQRTQQEDSAVYLCASSLGGRGGYGYTFGSGTRLTVV.